The text below deals with one T cell receptor (beta chain). Its antigen remains unidentified. The sample comes from a study of cytomegalovirus exposure and HLA in healthy donors. Primers included in the PCR were 60 Vbeta and 13 Jbeta primers. Profiled with immunoSEQ multiplex PCR; TCRdb holds only in-frame clones, not every one. The sample includes 200,000 or so clones, roughly 77% of them seen just once. Study outcomes and limitations: A later analysis linked 15,000 to 20,000 TCR beta sequences to HLA alleles at 0.05 false discovery rate. TCR association rates varied by HLA locus in a later analysis, with DRB1 highest and HLA-C lowest. TCR beta V segments were, for the most part, productive about 87% or about 30% of the time in an earlier analysis.

While unrecorded immune exposures were likely, the donors were nominally healthy when sampled. The CDR3 consists of 15 residues. Trimming removed 4 bases from V and 2 bases from J, with 13 bases in between. The germline gives CDR1 SGHTS, CDR2 YDEGEE. The TCR comes from a male donor in good health and CMV-seropositive. The sequencing sample was made of PBMCs. The chain joins TRBV5-8 to TRBJ2-1, with D possibly being TRBD1 (6 bases). CDR3: CASSIGWGPYNEQFF. The CDR3 nucleotides read TGTGCCAGCAGCATTGGATGGGGGCCCTACAATGAGCAGTTCTTC.